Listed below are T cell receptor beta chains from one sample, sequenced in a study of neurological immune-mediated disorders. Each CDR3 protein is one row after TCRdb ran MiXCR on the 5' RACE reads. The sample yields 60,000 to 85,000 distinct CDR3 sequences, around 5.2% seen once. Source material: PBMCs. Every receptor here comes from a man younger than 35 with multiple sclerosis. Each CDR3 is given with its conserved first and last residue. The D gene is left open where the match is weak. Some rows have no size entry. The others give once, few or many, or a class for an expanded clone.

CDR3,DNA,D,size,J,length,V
CSAITGDNTDTQYF,TGCAGTGCAATAACAGGAGATAACACAGATACGCAGTATTTT,NA,many,TRBJ2-3,14,TRBV20-1
CASSFGQGNQPQNF,NA,NA,few,TRBJ1-5,14,TRBV7-8
CASSFDRGAGELFF,TGTGCCAGCAGCTTTGACAGGGGGGCCGGGGAGCTGTTTTTT,TRBD1,NA,TRBJ2-2,14,TRBV11-2
CAITAGSTQYF,TGTGCCATCACGGCAGGGTCGACCCAGTACTTC,NA,many,TRBJ2-5,11,TRBV10-3
CSAASRNYGYTF,TGCAGCGCCGCCTCCCGCAACTATGGCTACACCTTC,NA,many,TRBJ1-2,12,TRBV29-1
CASSLSGVMYEQYF,TGTGCCAGCAGCTTGTCCGGGGTGATGTACGAGCAGTACTTC,NA,NA,TRBJ2-7,14,TRBV5-5
CSVPFSGSAYEQYF,TGCAGCGTACCCTTTAGCGGGAGTGCGTACGAGCAGTACTTC,TRBD2,few,TRBJ2-7,14,TRBV20-1
CSASSAGGYKNIQYF,TGCAGTGCTAGTTCGGCGGGGGGCTACAAAAACATTCAGTACTTC,TRBD2,many,TRBJ2-4,15,TRBV20-1
CSVERGLVAFF,TGCAGCGTTGAAAGGGGGCTAGTAGCTTTCTTT,TRBD1,few,TRBJ1-1,11,TRBV29-1
CATTRSAGEDEQFF,TGTGCCACTACACGATCGGCGGGAGAGGATGAGCAGTTCTTC,TRBD2,many,TRBJ2-1,14,TRBV7-2
CASRRLAGADTQYF,TGTGCCAGCAGGCGACTAGCGGGAGCAGATACGCAGTATTTT,TRBD2,NA,TRBJ2-3,14,TRBV5-6
CASSQGLTRGNTIYF,TGTGCCAGCAGTCAGGGACTTACTAGGGGAAACACCATATATTTT,NA,NA,TRBJ1-3,15,TRBV6-6
CSASPPAGGLAKNIQYF,TGCAGTGCTAGCCCACCGGCGGGGGGATTAGCCAAAAACATTCAGTACTTC,TRBD2,many,TRBJ2-4,17,TRBV20-1
CASSPAPGEARGDTQYF,TGTGCCAGCTCACCAGCCCCGGGAGAGGCGAGGGGGGATACGCAGTATTTT,NA,many,TRBJ2-3,17,TRBV18
CASSSGTGAYEQYF,TGCGCCAGCAGCTCCGGGACAGGGGCCTACGAGCAGTACTTC,TRBD1,few,TRBJ2-7,14,TRBV5-1
CASSYSLSTGELFF,TGTGCCAGCAGTTACTCACTATCCACCGGGGAGCTGTTTTTT,NA,many,TRBJ2-2,14,TRBV6-5
CASTRTGPYNEQFF,TGTGCCAGCACCCGGACAGGGCCCTACAATGAGCAGTTCTTC,TRBD1,many,TRBJ2-1,14,TRBV11-1
CASSLRLAGDTDTQYF,TGTGCCAGCAGTTTACGGCTAGCGGGAGATACAGATACGCAGTATTTT,TRBD2,many,TRBJ2-3,16,TRBV12-3/TRBV12-4
CSARGFREGKGELFF,TGCAGTGCTAGGGGATTTCGGGAGGGCAAAGGGGAGCTGTTTTTT,TRBD2,many,TRBJ2-2,15,TRBV20-1
CASSLSGGELFF,TGTGCCAGCAGCTTATCTGGCGGGGAGCTGTTTTTT,NA,many,TRBJ2-2,12,TRBV7-3
CASSSLLNPSGNTIYF,TGTGCCAGCAGCTCCCTATTGAACCCTTCTGGAAACACCATATATTTT,NA,many,TRBJ1-3,16,TRBV6-6
CASSLDFTGAQYF,TGTGCCAGCAGCTTAGACTTCACAGGCGCGCAGTATTTT,NA,many,TRBJ2-3,13,TRBV7-2
CASSLEVGIPYEQYF,TGCGCCAGCAGCTTGGAGGTGGGGATCCCCTACGAGCAGTACTTC,NA,many,TRBJ2-7,15,TRBV5-1
CSAREPAGTDTQYF,TGCAGTGCTCGGGAACCGGCCGGCACAGATACGCAGTATTTT,NA,few,TRBJ2-3,14,TRBV20-1
CSARDRRGLAGTGELFF,TGCAGTGCTAGAGATAGGAGGGGACTAGCGGGAACCGGGGAGCTGTTTTTT,TRBD2,many,TRBJ2-2,17,TRBV20-1
CASSLFGGGANEKLFF,TGTGCCAGCAGTTTGTTCGGAGGTGGGGCTAATGAAAAACTGTTTTTT,NA,many,TRBJ1-4,16,TRBV12-3/TRBV12-4
CSAREDFGDNTEAFF,TGCAGTGCTAGAGAGGATTTTGGGGACAACACTGAAGCTTTCTTT,NA,many,TRBJ1-1,15,TRBV20-1
CASSPRGGVLTDTQYF,TGTGCCAGCTCACCAAGGGGGGGAGTCCTAACAGATACGCAGTATTTT,NA,many,TRBJ2-3,16,TRBV18
CASSQDLAGGYGAKKIQYF,TGCGCCAGCAGCCAAGATCTAGCGGGAGGTTACGGAGCCAAAAAAATTCAGTACTTC,TRBD2,few,TRBJ2-4,19,TRBV4-3
CASSQAGVEIYNEQFF,TGTGCCAGCAGCCAGGCGGGCGTCGAAATTTACAATGAGCAGTTCTTC,NA,many,TRBJ2-1,16,TRBV3-1
CASSSRWDPSGRSYNEQFF,TGTGCCAGCAGCTCAAGATGGGACCCTAGCGGGAGGTCCTACAATGAGCAGTTCTTC,TRBD2,many,TRBJ2-1,19,TRBV11-2
CASTPAGPPTGELFF,TGTGCCAGCACCCCCGCGGGGCCGCCCACCGGGGAGCTGTTTTTT,NA,many,TRBJ2-2,15,TRBV7-3
CASSSTGANVLTF,TGCGCCAGCAGCTCTACCGGGGCCAACGTCCTGACTTTC,NA,many,TRBJ2-6,13,TRBV5-1
CATSTGLGNQPQHF,TGTGCCACCAGCACGGGTTTAGGCAATCAGCCCCAGCATTTT,NA,many,TRBJ1-5,14,TRBV15
CSVDRGAADTQYF,TGCAGTGTAGACAGGGGGGCGGCCGATACGCAGTATTTT,TRBD1,many,TRBJ2-3,13,TRBV20-1
CASTRTGYEQYF,TGTGCCAGCACCCGGACAGGGTACGAGCAGTACTTC,TRBD1,many,TRBJ2-7,12,TRBV5-6
CASSLVSASTDTQYF,TGTGCCAGCAGCTTGGTATCGGCATCCACAGATACGCAGTATTTT,NA,NA,TRBJ2-3,15,TRBV5-5
CASSPLDINEQYF,TGTGCCAGCAGCCCCCTCGACATAAACGAGCAGTACTTC,NA,NA,TRBJ2-7,13,TRBV5-6
CASTRGRGFYNSPLNF,TGTGCCAGCACCCGGGGACGGGGATTCTATAATTCACCCCTCAACTTT,NA,few,TRBJ1-6,16,TRBV2
CSARAGVNTEAFF,TGCAGTGCTAGAGCGGGGGTGAACACTGAAGCTTTCTTT,NA,many,TRBJ1-1,13,TRBV20-1
CASSLEPKGYEQYF,TGTGCCAGCAGCTTAGAGCCAAAGGGCTACGAGCAGTACTTC,NA,NA,TRBJ2-7,14,TRBV7-2
CASSAQLHYNEQFF,TGTGCCAGTAGTGCACAGCTTCACTACAATGAGCAGTTCTTC,NA,NA,TRBJ2-1,14,TRBV19
CATSRVATPSPGEQFF,TGTGCCACCAGCAGAGTCGCGACTCCCTCGCCCGGCGAGCAGTTCTTC,NA,many,TRBJ2-1,16,TRBV15
CASSLGWTGFQNF,TGTGCCAGCAGTTTAGGGTGGACGGGGTTCCAGAATTTT,NA,few,TRBJ1-5,13,TRBV27
CSVEGRGRVYTF,TGCAGCGTTGAGGGCAGGGGGCGCGTCTACACCTTC,TRBD1,many,TRBJ1-2,12,TRBV29-1
CASSRRLGLSYEQYF,TGTGCCAGCAGCCGCCGTTTGGGCCTCTCCTACGAGCAGTACTTC,NA,many,TRBJ2-7,15,TRBV28
CASSKRREGSGRPFPSTDTQYF,TGTGCCAGCAGCAAGAGGAGGGAGGGTAGCGGGAGGCCCTTCCCTAGCACAGATACGCAGTATTTT,NA,many,TRBJ2-3,22,TRBV21-1
CASSVAFTGELFF,TGCGCCAGCAGCGTTGCCTTCACCGGGGAGCTGTTTTTT,NA,many,TRBJ2-2,13,TRBV5-1
CASSLDSTEGYTF,TGTGCCAGCAGCTTGGACAGTACTGAGGGCTACACCTTC,NA,many,TRBJ1-2,13,TRBV7-3
CASRDFLHNEQFF,TGTGCCAGCAGGGACTTCCTCCACAATGAGCAGTTCTTC,NA,many,TRBJ2-1,13,TRBV6-5
CASGWGLVGSYGYTF,TGTGCTAGTGGTTGGGGCCTCGTGGGTTCCTATGGCTACACCTTC,NA,many,TRBJ1-2,15,TRBV12-5